This T cell receptor beta chain is drawn from a study of blood T cell repertoires in COVID-19. Study summary: PBMCs, B-cell-depleted T cells, or T cells were the source of the cDNA or gDNA that made up the material.

Enrollment of patients from Seattle took place during active infection, with longitudinal follow-up. Authors' methods: Amplifying reference gene primers gave estimates of nucleated cell counts. Method: immunoSEQ multiplex PCR; TCRdb's copy keeps in-frame clones and lacks some. The DNA gave D and trimming, while V, J and clone size come from that table. The sample lists some 400,000 clones, more than 70% occurring once. This clonotype originated in a woman aged 60 to 75 with COVID-19, enrolled during active disease. The sample comprised peripheral blood.

CDR3 sequence (DNA): TGTGCCTGGAGTCGGGCCGGGACAGGGTCTTTGCCCCAGCATTTT. Translation gives CAWSRAGTGSLPQHF. The rearrangement uses TRBV30 and TRBJ1-5, with 9 positions matching TRBD1. This CDR3 region has 15 residues. V dropped 2 bases and J dropped 9; count of bases not matched to a gene: 11. Germline-derived CDR1 and CDR2 are GTSNPN and SVGIG (reference sequence). Full variable domain (rest looked up from reference TRBV30 and TRBJ1-5): SQTIHQWPATLVQPVGSPLSLECTVEGTSNPNLYWYRQAAGRGLQLLFYSVGIGQISSEVPQNLSASRPQDRQFILSSKKLLLSDSGFYLCAWSRAGTGSLPQHFGDGTRLSIL.